Below, 12 T cell receptor beta chains from the same sample are listed, as sequenced in a study of blood T cell repertoires in COVID-19. Only in-frame clones appear in the TCRdb table, and some are missing; sequencing was by immunoSEQ multiplex PCR. The repertoire consists of about 230,000 clones, with nearly 90% occurring once and the leading ten covering about 12%. The sample comprised peripheral blood. The origin of the receptors is a woman aged 18-29 years who had recovered from COVID-19.

The V call is TRBV7-2, the J call TRBJ1-1, with D hard to call. Germline V gene sequence: CDR1 SGHTA, CDR2 FQGNSA. CDR3 length: 16 residues. V was pared by 1 base and J by 4 bases, with 16 bases between. This CDR3 reads CASSLVNSRASTEAFF. The CDR3 DNA is TGTGCCAGCAGCTTAGTAAATTCGAGGGCCAGCACTGAAGCTTTCTTT.

CDR3 bases: TGTGCCAGCAGCGGCGGCGGGGGGAACGGTGAAAAACTGTTTTTT. Protein sequence: CASSGGGGNGEKLFF. V usage is TRBV9 and J usage is TRBJ1-4; maybe TRBD1 (5 bases). Germline V gives CDR1 SGDLS, CDR2 YYNGEE. V lost 3 bases and J lost 7, with 16 bases in between. The CDR3 spans 15 residues. Full variable domain (rest looked up from reference TRBV9 and TRBJ1-4): DSGVTQTPKHLITATGQRVTLRCSPRSGDLSVYWYQQSLDQGLQFLIQYYNGEERAKGNILERFSAQQFPDLHSELNLSSLELGDSALYFCASSGGGGNGEKLFFGSGTQLSVL.

This rearrangement joins TRBV7-9 to TRBJ1-2; D not resolved. This CDR3 is 14 amino acids long. CDR1 SEHNR and CDR2 FQNEAQ come from the germline V gene (reference sequence). Deletions cut 2 bases from V and 4 bases from J, with 11 bases between. The CDR3 DNA reads TGTGCCAGCAGCTTAAATGTGGCCCTCTATGGCTACACCTTC. Translating gives CASSLNVALYGYTF.

The V gene is TRBV27, the J gene TRBJ2-7; D gene uncertain. Germline loops: CDR1 MNHEY, CDR2 SMNVEV (reference sequence). The V end was cut by 4 bases, the J end by 3 bases, with 10 bases between. The CDR3 length is 13 residues. CDR3 DNA sequence: TGTGCCAGCAGTTATCGTTATCTCTACGAGCAGTACTTC. It is translated as CASSYRYLYEQYF.

The rearrangement joins TRBV6-6 to TRBJ1-1; tentative D call: TRBD1 (6 bases). The CDR3 totals 15 residues. Germline V gene data show CDR1 as MNHNY and CDR2 as SVGAGI (reference sequence). V lost 7 bases to trimming and J lost 1 base, with 16 bases between them. CDR3: CASNLSTGKNTEAFF. In DNA, the CDR3 is TGTGCCAGCAACCTCTCGACAGGAAAGAACACTGAAGCTTTCTTT.

This clone has a single count. The J gene is TRBJ2-1, the V gene TRBV7-2; 12 positions agree with TRBD2. The germline gives CDR1 SGHTA, CDR2 FQGNSA. J gave up 1 base and V 2 bases, and 9 bases lay outside the gene matches. CDR3 size: 19 residues. The CDR3 nucleotides are TGTGCCAGCAGCTTAATTACTAGCGGGAGGCCTAATTCCTACAATGAGCAGTTCTTC. This encodes CASSLITSGRPNSYNEQFF.

This chain uses TRBV19 with TRBJ2-1; 12 nucleotides agree with TRBD2. Germline V lookup: CDR1 LNHDA, CDR2 SQIVND (reference sequence). V lost 9 bases to trimming and J lost 9 bases; unmatched junction nucleotides: 9. CDR3 size: 14 residues. CDR3 sequence (DNA): TGTGCCAGCCATCTAGCGGGAGGGCTTGGTGAGCAGTTCTTC. This sequence encodes CASHLAGGLGEQFF.

The V and J genes are TRBV25-1 and TRBJ2-3; D perhaps matches TRBD1 (5 bases). V gave up 1 base and J gave up 0 bases, with 11 bases separating them. This CDR3 has 16 residues. CDR1 MGHDK and CDR2 SYGVNS come from the germline V gene. Here the CDR3 reads CASSEFLTGSTDTQYF. The CDR3 bases are TGTGCCAGCAGTGAATTTTTAACAGGAAGCACAGATACGCAGTATTTT.

CDR3 loop: CASSQDFKTSYNEQFF. The CDR3 region has the DNA TGCGCCAGCAGCCAAGATTTTAAGACTTCGTACAATGAGCAGTTCTTC. The chain is built from TRBV4-3 and TRBJ2-1; D unresolved. This CDR3 region has 16 residues. Trimming shortened V by 0 bases and J by 4 bases, and 13 bases separated the two germline ends. Germline CDR1 reads LGHNA; CDR2 reads YSLEER.

This clone has just one count. V usage is TRBV7-3 and J usage is TRBJ2-1, with D perhaps TRBD1 (6 bases). Germline V gene data show CDR1 as SGHTA and CDR2 as FQGTGA. The CDR3 totals 16 residues. Between the trimmed V and J ends, which lost 5 bases and 7 bases, there was a span of 21 bases. The CDR3 protein is CASSMPQGGLGNEQFF. DNA of the CDR3: TGTGCCAGCAGCATGCCACAGGGTGGGTTGGGAAATGAGCAGTTCTTC.

The chain couples TRBV29-1 to TRBJ2-2; D is possibly TRBD2 (5 bases). Germline values: CDR1 SQVTM, CDR2 ANQGSEA. V shed 4 bases and J shed 5 bases, with 8 bases lying between them. CDR3 length: 12 residues. This CDR3 reads CSVGLSTGELFF. In DNA, the CDR3 is TGCAGCGTTGGACTATCTACCGGGGAGCTGTTTTTT.

V and J are TRBV27 and TRBJ2-3; D uncertain. The CDR3 runs 14 residues. Germline assignment: CDR1 MNHEY and CDR2 SMNVEV (reference sequence). The V gene lost 2 bases and the J gene lost 11 bases, with 17 bases spanning the gap. The CDR3 coding sequence is TGTGCCAGCAGTTTAGGGCCTCGCTCGGATGGGCAGTATTTT. Residues: CASSLGPRSDGQYF.